This is a list of T cell receptor beta chains from one sample in a study of shared clonotypes between healthy human individuals. Clones were read by immunoSEQ multiplex PCR, and TCRdb kept only the in-frame ones, dropping some. The sample contains about 380,000 clones, approximately 96% of which appear only once. The specimen was memory CD8+ T cells sorted from blood. The receptors here all came from a man aged 30 to 39 in good health. CDR3s include the opening cysteine and the closing phenylalanine or tryptophan. A D gene is named only where the DNA matches it firmly. Only part of the rows carry a size: once, few, many, or a class if the clone is expanded.

CDR3aa: CASSIRLAGAVGQYF; CDR3nt: TGTGCCAGCAGCATAAGACTAGCGGGAGCTGTTGGGCAGTACTTC; d_gene: TRBD2; v_gene: TRBV7-2; abundance: NA; j_gene: TRBJ2-7
CDR3aa: CASSLFGFTDYGYTF; CDR3nt: TGTGCCAGCAGCTTATTTGGCTTTACCGACTATGGCTACACCTTC; d_gene: NA; v_gene: TRBV13; abundance: NA; j_gene: TRBJ1-2
CDR3aa: CASSSASFLNEQFF; CDR3nt: TGTGCCAGCAGCTCCGCTTCGTTTCTAAATGAGCAGTTCTTC; d_gene: NA; v_gene: TRBV7-2; abundance: NA; j_gene: TRBJ2-1
CDR3aa: CASSVLGQGNTDTQYF; CDR3nt: TGTGCCAGCAGTGTTCTTGGACAGGGGAATACAGATACGCAGTATTTT; d_gene: TRBD1; v_gene: TRBV28; abundance: NA; j_gene: TRBJ2-3
CDR3aa: CAREGAGSSYNEQFF; CDR3nt: TGTGCCAGGGAGGGAGCCGGAAGCTCCTACAATGAGCAGTTCTTC; d_gene: NA; v_gene: TRBV7-6; abundance: NA; j_gene: TRBJ2-1
CDR3aa: CASSVERSTLPNIQYF; CDR3nt: TGTGCCAGCAGCGTAGAGAGGAGCACCCTACCAAACATTCAGTACTTC; d_gene: NA; v_gene: TRBV9; abundance: NA; j_gene: TRBJ2-4
CDR3aa: CASSFLTSGDTDTQYF; CDR3nt: TGTGCCAGCAGCTTTCTAACTAGCGGTGACACAGATACGCAGTATTTT; d_gene: TRBD2; v_gene: TRBV5-4; abundance: NA; j_gene: TRBJ2-3
CDR3aa: CATSRDQGRETQYF; CDR3nt: TGTGCCACCAGCAGAGATCAGGGGAGAGAGACCCAGTACTTC; d_gene: NA; v_gene: TRBV15; abundance: NA; j_gene: TRBJ2-5
CDR3aa: CASSPSMREGETGELFF; CDR3nt: TGCGCCAGCAGCCCGTCTATGCGGGAGGGTGAGACCGGGGAGCTGTTTTTT; d_gene: TRBD2; v_gene: TRBV4-1; abundance: NA; j_gene: TRBJ2-2
CDR3aa: CASSVQLAPNTGELFF; CDR3nt: TGTGCCAGCAGCGTACAACTAGCGCCGAACACCGGGGAGCTGTTTTTT; d_gene: TRBD2; v_gene: TRBV9; abundance: NA; j_gene: TRBJ2-2
CDR3aa: CSVARDRGSEQYF; CDR3nt: TGCAGCGTTGCGCGGGACAGGGGATCCGAGCAGTACTTC; d_gene: TRBD1; v_gene: TRBV29-1; abundance: NA; j_gene: TRBJ2-7
CDR3aa: CSVVGLLENEQYF; CDR3nt: TGCAGCGTTGTGGGCCTGCTAGAGAACGAGCAGTACTTC; d_gene: NA; v_gene: TRBV29-1; abundance: NA; j_gene: TRBJ2-7
CDR3aa: CASRNPLMEAGNTEAFF; CDR3nt: TGTGCCAGCAGAAACCCCCTCATGGAGGCAGGAAACACTGAAGCTTTCTTT; d_gene: NA; v_gene: TRBV2; abundance: NA; j_gene: TRBJ1-1
CDR3aa: CASRDSSGANVLTF; CDR3nt: TGTGCCAGTAGGGACAGCTCTGGGGCCAACGTCCTGACTTTC; d_gene: NA; v_gene: TRBV19; abundance: NA; j_gene: TRBJ2-6
CDR3aa: CASNNGDYNEQFF; CDR3nt: TGTGCCAGCAACAACGGGGACTACAATGAGCAGTTCTTC; d_gene: NA; v_gene: TRBV2; abundance: NA; j_gene: TRBJ2-1
CDR3aa: CASSFRVQETQYF; CDR3nt: TGTGCCAGCAGCTTCAGGGTGCAAGAGACCCAGTACTTC; d_gene: NA; v_gene: TRBV9; abundance: NA; j_gene: TRBJ2-5
CDR3aa: CASSRGQGADRGEKLFF; CDR3nt: TGTGCCAGCAGCCGGGGACAGGGGGCCGACCGGGGCGAAAAACTGTTTTTT; d_gene: TRBD1; v_gene: TRBV7-6; abundance: once; j_gene: TRBJ1-4
CDR3aa: CASSLGAFEAFF; CDR3nt: TGCGCCAGCAGCTTGGGGGCCTTTGAAGCTTTCTTT; d_gene: NA; v_gene: TRBV5-1; abundance: NA; j_gene: TRBJ1-1
CDR3aa: CASSSGLHEQFF; CDR3nt: TGTGCCAGCAGTTCGGGGCTGCATGAGCAGTTCTTC; d_gene: NA; v_gene: TRBV6-5; abundance: NA; j_gene: TRBJ2-1
CDR3aa: CASSRPRDTGELFF; CDR3nt: TGTGCCAGCAGCCGACCCCGGGACACCGGGGAGCTGTTTTTT; d_gene: NA; v_gene: TRBV7-2; abundance: NA; j_gene: TRBJ2-2
CDR3aa: CSVLALLPGTTYEQYF; CDR3nt: TGCAGCGTTCTGGCCCTCCTTCCGGGGACTACCTACGAGCAGTACTTC; d_gene: TRBD2; v_gene: TRBV29-1; abundance: NA; j_gene: TRBJ2-7
CDR3aa: CASSQSFDEKLFF; CDR3nt: TGTGCCAGCAGCCAATCGTTTGATGAAAAACTGTTTTTT; d_gene: NA; v_gene: TRBV16; abundance: NA; j_gene: TRBJ1-4
CDR3aa: CASSERRQETQYF; CDR3nt: TGTGCCAGCAGTGAAAGGCGTCAAGAGACCCAGTACTTC; d_gene: NA; v_gene: TRBV25-1; abundance: NA; j_gene: TRBJ2-5
CDR3aa: CASSIPGGPGANVLTF; CDR3nt: TGTGCCAGTAGTATCCCGGGGGGCCCTGGGGCCAACGTCCTGACTTTC; d_gene: NA; v_gene: TRBV19; abundance: NA; j_gene: TRBJ2-6
CDR3aa: CASSLVAGGPSSYEQYF; CDR3nt: TGCGCCAGCAGCCTCGTAGCGGGAGGGCCGAGTTCCTACGAGCAGTACTTC; d_gene: TRBD2; v_gene: TRBV4-1; abundance: NA; j_gene: TRBJ2-7
CDR3aa: CASSLVGQGADEQFF; CDR3nt: TGTGCCAGCAGCTTGGTCGGACAGGGGGCCGATGAGCAGTTCTTC; d_gene: TRBD1; v_gene: TRBV5-4; abundance: NA; j_gene: TRBJ2-1
CDR3aa: CASSLFAANTEAFF; CDR3nt: TGTGCCAGCAGCTTATTTGCGGCGAACACTGAAGCTTTCTTT; d_gene: NA; v_gene: TRBV7-8; abundance: NA; j_gene: TRBJ1-1
CDR3aa: CASSLYGEPQHF; CDR3nt: TGTGCCAGCAGCTTATACGGGGAGCCCCAGCATTTT; d_gene: NA; v_gene: TRBV7-9; abundance: NA; j_gene: TRBJ1-5
CDR3aa: CASSLVGIAYEQFF; CDR3nt: TGTGCCAGCAGCTTAGTGGGGATAGCCTATGAGCAGTTCTTC; d_gene: NA; v_gene: TRBV11-2; abundance: NA; j_gene: TRBJ2-1
CDR3aa: CATTKGQGDGYTF; CDR3nt: TGTGCCACCACCAAGGGACAGGGAGATGGCTACACCTTC; d_gene: TRBD1; v_gene: TRBV15; abundance: NA; j_gene: TRBJ1-2
CDR3aa: CASSKTGSYEQYF; CDR3nt: TGTGCCAGCAGTAAAACGGGCTCCTACGAGCAGTACTTC; d_gene: NA; v_gene: TRBV25-1; abundance: NA; j_gene: TRBJ2-7
CDR3aa: CASSLLRHSSYEQYF; CDR3nt: TGTGCCAGCAGCTTGTTGCGACATAGCTCCTACGAGCAGTACTTC; d_gene: NA; v_gene: TRBV5-5; abundance: NA; j_gene: TRBJ2-7
CDR3aa: CASSQGRAEAFF; CDR3nt: TGCGCCAGCAGCCAAGGGAGGGCTGAAGCTTTCTTT; d_gene: NA; v_gene: TRBV4-1; abundance: NA; j_gene: TRBJ1-1
CDR3aa: CAIRLSGSYNEQFF; CDR3nt: TGTGCCATCAGGCTTAGCGGATCTTACAATGAGCAGTTCTTC; d_gene: NA; v_gene: TRBV10-3; abundance: NA; j_gene: TRBJ2-1
CDR3aa: CATSRGQVTHEQYF; CDR3nt: TGTGCCACCAGCAGAGGCCAAGTTACCCACGAGCAGTACTTC; d_gene: NA; v_gene: TRBV15; abundance: once; j_gene: TRBJ2-7
CDR3aa: CASSLGPFSGSYEQYF; CDR3nt: TGTGCCAGCAGCCTAGGCCCTTTTAGCGGTTCCTACGAGCAGTACTTC; d_gene: NA; v_gene: TRBV14; abundance: NA; j_gene: TRBJ2-7
CDR3aa: CSALREHAGELFF; CDR3nt: TGCAGCGCTTTGCGGGAGCATGCCGGGGAGCTGTTTTTT; d_gene: TRBD2; v_gene: TRBV29-1; abundance: NA; j_gene: TRBJ2-2
CDR3aa: CASSYAGNEQYF; CDR3nt: TGTGCCAGCAGTTACGCGGGGAACGAGCAGTACTTC; d_gene: NA; v_gene: TRBV6-5; abundance: NA; j_gene: TRBJ2-7
CDR3aa: CASSISPGLAYEQYF; CDR3nt: TGTGCCAGCAGCATCTCTCCAGGACTAGCCTACGAGCAGTACTTC; d_gene: TRBD2; v_gene: TRBV9; abundance: NA; j_gene: TRBJ2-7
CDR3aa: CASSLEARTEKLFF; CDR3nt: TGTGCCAGCAGCTTAGAGGCACGGACAGAAAAACTGTTTTTT; d_gene: NA; v_gene: TRBV7-9; abundance: NA; j_gene: TRBJ1-4
CDR3aa: CASSGDSSGKQYF; CDR3nt: TGTGCCAGCAGCGGAGACAGTTCAGGGAAGCAGTACTTC; d_gene: NA; v_gene: TRBV11-3; abundance: NA; j_gene: TRBJ2-7
CDR3aa: CASSRLQVHNEQFF; CDR3nt: TGTGCCAGCTCGCGACTACAGGTACACAATGAGCAGTTCTTC; d_gene: NA; v_gene: TRBV6-1; abundance: NA; j_gene: TRBJ2-1
CDR3aa: CASSLGIGGETQYF; CDR3nt: TGTGCCAGCAGCTTAGGGATAGGAGGGGAGACCCAGTACTTC; d_gene: NA; v_gene: TRBV7-9; abundance: NA; j_gene: TRBJ2-5
CDR3aa: CASSQLFTGSNQPQHF; CDR3nt: TGTGCCAGCAGCCAATTGTTCACGGGTAGCAATCAGCCCCAGCATTTT; d_gene: NA; v_gene: TRBV16; abundance: NA; j_gene: TRBJ1-5
CDR3aa: CACGSGTGHGYTF; CDR3nt: TGTGCCTGCGGAAGTGGGACGGGACATGGCTACACCTTC; d_gene: NA; v_gene: TRBV6-5; abundance: NA; j_gene: TRBJ1-2
CDR3aa: CASSSPTASGNTIYF; CDR3nt: TGTGCCAGCAGTTCCCCGACAGCATCTGGAAACACCATATATTTT; d_gene: NA; v_gene: TRBV6-5; abundance: few; j_gene: TRBJ1-3
CDR3aa: CASSSPGAPKAETQYF; CDR3nt: TGTGCCAGCAGCTCCCCCGGGGCTCCTAAGGCAGAGACCCAGTACTTC; d_gene: NA; v_gene: TRBV5-5; abundance: NA; j_gene: TRBJ2-5
CDR3aa: CSVDRVRADTQYF; CDR3nt: TGCAGCGTCGACCGAGTACGGGCAGATACGCAGTATTTT; d_gene: NA; v_gene: TRBV29-1; abundance: NA; j_gene: TRBJ2-3
CDR3aa: CASSQARQGADTQYF; CDR3nt: TGTGCCAGCAGCCAAGCCCGACAGGGGGCGGATACGCAGTATTTT; d_gene: TRBD1; v_gene: TRBV4-2; abundance: NA; j_gene: TRBJ2-3
CDR3aa: CASSLSRSEQFF; CDR3nt: TGTGCCAGCAGCCTAAGCCGTAGTGAGCAGTTCTTC; d_gene: NA; v_gene: TRBV7-2; abundance: NA; j_gene: TRBJ2-1